The rows below give T cell receptor beta chains drawn from one sample of a study of blood T cell repertoires in COVID-19. TCRdb's copy holds only in-frame clones and misses some; the assay was immunoSEQ multiplex PCR. There are fewer than 150,000 clones in the sample; more than 65% occur only once, and about 8% lies in the top ten. Sequencing was done on a sample of peripheral blood. Source of these receptors: a human donor in a cohort sampled during active COVID-19. CDR3s include the opening cysteine and the closing phenylalanine or tryptophan. The order of the fields is V gene, D gene, clone size, J gene, CDR3 protein, CDR3 DNA. The D gene is left open where the match is weak. Only part of the rows carry a size: once, few, many, or a class if the clone is expanded.

V gene: TRBV5-5
D gene: -
clone size: -
J gene: TRBJ1-1
CDR3 protein: CASSFRARGNTEAFF
CDR3 DNA: TGTGCCAGCAGCTTTCGGGCTCGGGGTAACACTGAAGCTTTCTTT

V gene: TRBV4-1
D gene: TRBD2
clone size: -
J gene: TRBJ2-3
CDR3 protein: CASSQDGTSGVTDTQYF
CDR3 DNA: TGCGCCAGCAGCCAAGATGGGACTAGCGGGGTAACAGATACGCAGTATTTT

V gene: TRBV7-9
D gene: -
clone size: -
J gene: TRBJ1-4
CDR3 protein: CASSLEPRLNEKLFF
CDR3 DNA: TGTGCCAGCAGCTTAGAGCCCCGACTGAACGAAAAACTGTTTTTT

V gene: TRBV6-5
D gene: -
clone size: once
J gene: TRBJ1-5
CDR3 protein: CASSLGRGGNQPQHF
CDR3 DNA: TGTGCCAGCAGTCTCGGGAGAGGCGGCAATCAGCCCCAGCATTTT

V gene: TRBV5-1
D gene: -
clone size: once
J gene: TRBJ1-5
CDR3 protein: CASSLEGVGNQPQHF
CDR3 DNA: TGCGCCAGCAGCTTGGAAGGGGTGGGCAATCAGCCCCAGCATTTT

V gene: TRBV5-1
D gene: -
clone size: -
J gene: TRBJ2-7
CDR3 protein: CASSLEGRGAYEQYF
CDR3 DNA: TGCGCCAGCAGCTTGGAAGGCAGGGGAGCCTACGAGCAGTACTTC

V gene: TRBV19
D gene: -
clone size: few
J gene: TRBJ1-5
CDR3 protein: CASSLGREQPQHF
CDR3 DNA: TGTGCCAGTAGTCTGGGGAGGGAACAGCCCCAGCATTTT

V gene: TRBV5-8
D gene: -
clone size: -
J gene: TRBJ2-1
CDR3 protein: CASSLRQGGTEQFF
CDR3 DNA: TGTGCCAGCAGCCTACGACAGGGAGGCACTGAGCAGTTCTTC

V gene: TRBV28
D gene: -
clone size: -
J gene: TRBJ2-1
CDR3 protein: CASSPLEMADNEQFF
CDR3 DNA: TGTGCCAGCAGTCCCCTAGAGATGGCGGACAATGAGCAGTTCTTC

V gene: TRBV7-2
D gene: TRBD2
clone size: -
J gene: TRBJ2-1
CDR3 protein: CASSLSGGLNEQFF
CDR3 DNA: TGTGCCAGCAGCTTGAGCGGGGGGTTGAATGAGCAGTTCTTC

V gene: TRBV7-9
D gene: TRBD2
clone size: few
J gene: TRBJ2-4
CDR3 protein: CASSFSGGAKNIQYF
CDR3 DNA: TGTGCCAGCAGCTTCAGCGGGGGAGCCAAAAACATTCAGTACTTC

V gene: TRBV9
D gene: TRBD2
clone size: -
J gene: TRBJ2-1
CDR3 protein: CASSTLGTSGGKTYNEQFF
CDR3 DNA: TGTGCCAGCAGCACCCTAGGGACTAGCGGGGGAAAAACCTACAATGAGCAGTTCTTC

V gene: TRBV7-9
D gene: -
clone size: few
J gene: TRBJ1-4
CDR3 protein: CASSLSGSEKLFF
CDR3 DNA: TGTGCCAGCAGCTTATCCGGGAGTGAAAAACTGTTTTTT

V gene: TRBV19
D gene: TRBD2
clone size: -
J gene: TRBJ2-3
CDR3 protein: CASSILAGLTSTDTQYF
CDR3 DNA: TGTGCCAGTAGTATCCTAGCGGGACTCACTAGCACAGATACGCAGTATTTT

V gene: TRBV20-1
D gene: -
clone size: -
J gene: TRBJ2-5
CDR3 protein: CSAPSGTQYF
CDR3 DNA: TGCAGTGCTCCCAGTGGGACCCAGTACTTC

V gene: TRBV12-3/TRBV12-4
D gene: -
clone size: once
J gene: TRBJ1-2
CDR3 protein: CASSFGRGYGYTF
CDR3 DNA: TGTGCCAGCAGTTTCGGGCGGGGGTATGGCTACACCTTC

V gene: TRBV5-5
D gene: -
clone size: -
J gene: TRBJ1-5
CDR3 protein: CASSPKDSYNQPQHF
CDR3 DNA: TGTGCCAGCAGCCCCAAGGACAGCTACAATCAGCCCCAGCACTTT

V gene: TRBV5-1
D gene: TRBD1
clone size: -
J gene: TRBJ2-7
CDR3 protein: CASRTGTGSYEQYF
CDR3 DNA: TGCGCCAGCAGGACCGGGACAGGTAGCTACGAGCAGTACTTC

V gene: TRBV11-2
D gene: TRBD1
clone size: -
J gene: TRBJ2-4
CDR3 protein: CASSRDRAKNIQYF
CDR3 DNA: TGTGCCAGCAGCCGGGACAGGGCCAAAAACATTCAGTACTTC

V gene: TRBV15
D gene: TRBD2
clone size: -
J gene: TRBJ2-7
CDR3 protein: CATSRKASGGSYEQYF
CDR3 DNA: TGTGCCACCAGCAGAAAGGCTAGCGGGGGGTCCTACGAGCAGTACTTC

V gene: TRBV5-4
D gene: TRBD1
clone size: -
J gene: TRBJ2-2
CDR3 protein: CASSLGGQRNTGELFF
CDR3 DNA: TGTGCCAGCAGCTTGGGGGGACAGCGGAACACCGGGGAGCTGTTTTTT

V gene: TRBV6-6
D gene: -
clone size: -
J gene: TRBJ1-1
CDR3 protein: CASRSRAGTEAFF
CDR3 DNA: TGTGCCAGCAGAAGCAGGGCGGGGACTGAAGCTTTCTTT

V gene: TRBV7-2
D gene: TRBD1
clone size: -
J gene: TRBJ1-5
CDR3 protein: CASSQGQVGQPQHF
CDR3 DNA: TGTGCCAGCAGCCAAGGACAGGTAGGGCAGCCCCAGCATTTT

V gene: TRBV7-9
D gene: -
clone size: few
J gene: TRBJ1-5
CDR3 protein: CASSLSEDNQPQHF
CDR3 DNA: TGTGCCAGCAGCTTGTCCGAGGACAATCAGCCCCAGCATTTT

V gene: TRBV19
D gene: -
clone size: -
J gene: TRBJ2-3
CDR3 protein: CASSMGSPLSTDTQYF
CDR3 DNA: TGTGCCAGTAGTATGGGCAGCCCCCTCAGCACAGATACGCAGTATTTT

V gene: TRBV2
D gene: -
clone size: -
J gene: TRBJ2-7
CDR3 protein: CASTGDHEQYF
CDR3 DNA: TGTGCCAGCACAGGGGACCACGAGCAGTACTTC

V gene: TRBV11-3
D gene: -
clone size: -
J gene: TRBJ2-3
CDR3 protein: CASSRYSGSRDTQYF
CDR3 DNA: TGTGCCAGCAGCCGATACTCAGGTTCCCGGGATACGCAGTATTTT

V gene: TRBV12-2
D gene: -
clone size: -
J gene: TRBJ1-1
CDR3 protein: CASRFSLDNLNTEAFF
CDR3 DNA: TGTGCAAGTCGCTTCTCATTAGACAACTTGAACACTGAAGCTTTCTTT

V gene: TRBV7-8
D gene: TRBD1
clone size: -
J gene: TRBJ1-2
CDR3 protein: CASSLTGASYGYTF
CDR3 DNA: TGTGCCAGCAGCCTCACAGGGGCAAGCTATGGCTACACCTTC

V gene: TRBV7-9
D gene: TRBD2
clone size: once
J gene: TRBJ2-2
CDR3 protein: CASSSGGATGELFF
CDR3 DNA: TGTGCCAGCAGCTCGGGGGGGGCCACCGGGGAGCTGTTTTTT

V gene: TRBV12-3/TRBV12-4
D gene: -
clone size: few
J gene: TRBJ2-2
CDR3 protein: CASSLSGELFF
CDR3 DNA: TGTGCCAGCAGTTTGAGCGGGGAGCTGTTTTTT

V gene: TRBV12-5
D gene: -
clone size: -
J gene: TRBJ1-2
CDR3 protein: CASGLVVSGDGYTF
CDR3 DNA: TGTGCTAGTGGTTTGGTAGTCTCGGGGGACGGCTACACCTTC

V gene: TRBV7-9
D gene: -
clone size: -
J gene: TRBJ2-1
CDR3 protein: CASSFHDRNNEQFF
CDR3 DNA: TGTGCCAGCAGCTTTCACGACAGGAACAATGAGCAGTTCTTC

V gene: TRBV28
D gene: -
clone size: -
J gene: TRBJ2-1
CDR3 protein: CASSYRVLFYNEQFF
CDR3 DNA: TGTGCCAGCAGTTACAGGGTCCTCTTTTACAATGAGCAGTTCTTC

V gene: TRBV11-3
D gene: -
clone size: -
J gene: TRBJ2-5
CDR3 protein: CASSLGLRDAGETQYF
CDR3 DNA: TGTGCCAGCAGCTTAGGATTGCGGGACGCCGGCGAGACCCAGTACTTC

V gene: TRBV3-1/TRBV3-2
D gene: TRBD2
clone size: -
J gene: TRBJ2-3
CDR3 protein: CASSQFISGVDTDTQYF
CDR3 DNA: TGTGCCAGCAGCCAATTCATTAGCGGGGTTGACACAGATACGCAGTATTTT

V gene: TRBV5-6
D gene: -
clone size: -
J gene: TRBJ2-5
CDR3 protein: CASSAEVRETQYF
CDR3 DNA: TGTGCCAGCAGCGCTGAGGTGCGGGAGACCCAGTACTTC

V gene: TRBV14
D gene: -
clone size: -
J gene: TRBJ1-1
CDR3 protein: CASSPWELTDTEAFF
CDR3 DNA: TGTGCCAGCAGCCCCTGGGAGTTGACGGACACTGAAGCTTTCTTT

V gene: TRBV12-3/TRBV12-4
D gene: -
clone size: -
J gene: TRBJ1-2
CDR3 protein: CASSLGQNYGYTF
CDR3 DNA: TGTGCCAGCAGTTTAGGGCAGAACTATGGCTACACCTTC

V gene: TRBV5-1
D gene: TRBD2
clone size: -
J gene: TRBJ2-5
CDR3 protein: CASSLAGAGGETQYF
CDR3 DNA: TGCGCCAGCAGCTTGGCCGGAGCGGGGGGTGAGACCCAGTACTTC

V gene: TRBV19
D gene: -
clone size: -
J gene: TRBJ2-7
CDR3 protein: CASSQQGGYYEQYF
CDR3 DNA: TGTGCCAGTAGTCAACAGGGTGGGTACTACGAGCAGTACTTC

V gene: TRBV29-1
D gene: TRBD2
clone size: -
J gene: TRBJ2-5
CDR3 protein: CSVGEGETQYF
CDR3 DNA: TGCAGCGTTGGGGAGGGGGAGACCCAGTACTTC

V gene: TRBV7-2
D gene: -
clone size: once
J gene: TRBJ1-5
CDR3 protein: CASSLDRSASTNQPQHF
CDR3 DNA: TGTGCCAGCAGCTTAGACAGGTCAGCCTCTACCAATCAGCCCCAGCATTTT

V gene: TRBV4-1
D gene: TRBD1
clone size: -
J gene: TRBJ1-5
CDR3 protein: CASSHPQGNQPQHF
CDR3 DNA: TGCGCCAGCAGCCACCCACAGGGGAACCAGCCCCAGCATTTT

V gene: TRBV14
D gene: -
clone size: few
J gene: TRBJ2-5
CDR3 protein: CASSQFRDQETQYF
CDR3 DNA: TGTGCCAGCAGCCAGTTCCGGGACCAAGAGACCCAGTACTTC

V gene: TRBV5-1
D gene: TRBD1
clone size: -
J gene: TRBJ1-4
CDR3 protein: CASSSPGRGHEKLFF
CDR3 DNA: TGCGCCAGCAGCTCGCCGGGCAGGGGGCATGAAAAACTGTTTTTT

V gene: TRBV2
D gene: TRBD2
clone size: once
J gene: TRBJ2-5
CDR3 protein: CASSEAPGGTGETQYF
CDR3 DNA: TGTGCCAGCAGTGAAGCGCCGGGGGGAACTGGGGAGACCCAGTACTTC

V gene: TRBV4-2
D gene: -
clone size: -
J gene: TRBJ2-6
CDR3 protein: CASSQDLNSGANVLTF
CDR3 DNA: TGTGCCAGCAGCCAAGATCTTAACTCTGGGGCCAACGTCCTGACTTTC

V gene: TRBV7-3
D gene: TRBD2
clone size: -
J gene: TRBJ2-3
CDR3 protein: CASSLSSGGYDTQYF
CDR3 DNA: TGTGCCAGCAGCTTATCTAGCGGGGGCTACGATACGCAGTATTTT

V gene: TRBV3-1/TRBV3-2
D gene: TRBD2
clone size: -
J gene: TRBJ2-1
CDR3 protein: CASSQGPVAGQNEQFF
CDR3 DNA: TGTGCCAGCAGCCAAGGTCCGGTAGCGGGGCAGAATGAGCAGTTCTTC

V gene: TRBV6-5
D gene: TRBD1
clone size: -
J gene: TRBJ1-2
CDR3 protein: CASSTDRGLNGYTF
CDR3 DNA: TGTGCCAGCAGTACTGACAGGGGGTTGAATGGCTACACCTTC

V gene: TRBV24-1
D gene: TRBD1
clone size: -
J gene: TRBJ2-7
CDR3 protein: CATPGQAAYEQYF
CDR3 DNA: TGTGCCACGCCGGGACAGGCGGCCTACGAGCAGTACTTC

V gene: TRBV6-5
D gene: TRBD2
clone size: -
J gene: TRBJ2-5
CDR3 protein: CASIRAGGFETQYF
CDR3 DNA: TGTGCCAGCATCAGAGCGGGGGGCTTTGAGACCCAGTACTTC